This T cell receptor (beta chain) is from a study of T cell repertoires in cytomegalovirus infection. Study information: The study used recently identified HLA-C-restricted and well-studied HLA-B-restricted CMV epitopes. TCR beta signatures that were public indicated CMV infection and matching HLA type. Study-level results: Predominance within the ex vivo response was attributable to HLA-C-restricted CMV-specific TCR beta clonotypes.

The CDR3 contains 15 residues. The V segment lost 7 bases and the J segment 2 bases; nucleotides outside the gene matches: 6. Germline assignment: CDR1 MDHEN and CDR2 SYDVKM. About this clonotype: Antigen specificity is unknown.

TCRdb itself ran the reads through MiXCR, one entry per CDR3 protein. The sample has under 200,000 distinct CDR3 sequences, less than 25% seen once; the top ten hold roughly 25%. The J gene is TRBJ1-5, the V gene TRBV28; TRBD1 matches 9 bases. This receptor was taken from a human donor in good health (CMV status not recorded). Some clones in this sample may be carry-over from other donors' samples. Source: CD8+ T cells from cultured PBMCs, taken from culture after CMV antigen stimulation. The CDR3 protein is CASTHRDRGNQPQHF. The CDR3 DNA sequence: TGTGCCAGCACTCACCGGGACAGGGGCAATCAGCCCCAGCATTTT.